This T cell receptor beta chain was documented in a study of post-analysis software for immune sequencing data. Study-level findings and limits: People with multiple sclerosis had a significantly lower normalized Chao1 diversity than controls did. About five TRBV segments were more frequent in patients than controls; TRBV5-6, TRBV5-1 and TRBV20-1 belonged to this group.

The authors incorporated unique molecular identifiers into the TCR beta cDNA libraries. TCRdb called the PCR reads again in MiXCR, with one record for every CDR3 protein. Among hundreds of thousands of distinct CDR3 sequences listed, roughly 38% were seen once. The CDR3 sequence is 13 residues long. CDR1 is SEHNR and CDR2 is FQNEAQ in the germline V gene (reference sequence). The V and J ends lost 2 bases and 5 bases respectively, with 10 bases between them. This clonotype was counted only a few times. Antigen: not known. The chain links TRBV7-9 to TRBJ2-7, with D possibly matching TRBD1 (6 bases). What was sequenced was blood. This clonotype originated in a girl aged 2-10 years with multiple sclerosis. The CDR3 region is CASSLTGNDEQYF. The CDR3 DNA follows: TGTGCCAGCAGCTTAACAGGGAACGACGAGCAGTACTTC.